These T cell receptor beta chains were read from a single sample in a study of T cell repertoires in cytomegalovirus infection. Each CDR3 protein gets one entry after TCRdb re-called the reads with MiXCR. The sample holds a few hundred thousand distinct CDR3 sequences, 17% seen once. The material sequenced was PBMCs. These receptors all stem from a human donor in good health (CMV status not recorded). Some clones in this sample may be carry-over from other donors' samples. The CDR3 runs from the conserved cysteine through the conserved F or W. A D gene is named only where the DNA matches it firmly. Clone size is given for some rows only: seen once, a few or many times, or a class if the clone is expanded.

clone_size j_call d_call v_call cdr3_aa cdr3_nt
few TRBJ2-1 TRBD2 TRBV5-5 CASSSRGGRINEQFF TGTGCCAGCAGCTCGCGGGGGGGGCGAATCAATGAGCAGTTCTTC
- TRBJ1-1 - TRBV6-4 CASSDNPMTEAFF TGTGCCAGCAGTGACAACCCCATGACTGAAGCTTTCTTT
- TRBJ1-1 - TRBV10-3 CAISAGGASRAFF TGTGCCATCAGTGCCGGGGGGGCCTCGCGGGCTTTCTTT
few TRBJ1-2 - TRBV12-3/TRBV12-4 CASSLSGEGSDYGYTF TGTGCCAGCAGTTTAAGCGGCGAGGGCAGCGACTATGGCTACACCTTC
- TRBJ1-2 TRBD1 TRBV7-9 CASSLETGDGYTF TGTGCCAGCAGCTTGGAGACAGGGGACGGCTACACCTTC
- TRBJ2-7 - TRBV7-9 CASSNSFEQYF TGTGCCAGCAGCAACTCCTTCGAGCAGTACTTC
few TRBJ2-1 - TRBV4-1 CASSPLIGKGQFF TGCGCCAGCAGCCCATTAATAGGGAAGGGGCAGTTCTTC
many TRBJ2-6 - TRBV11-2 CASSHVVARKLNGANVLTF TGTGCCAGCAGCCACGTCGTGGCGCGCAAGCTAAACGGGGCCAACGTCCTGACTTTC
many TRBJ2-7 - TRBV5-8 CASSFQGSFYEQYF TGTGCCAGCAGCTTCCAGGGGTCATTCTACGAGCAGTACTTC
many TRBJ2-5 TRBD2 TRBV7-2 CASSLGVQRGSQETQYF TGTGCCAGCAGCTTAGGGGTTCAGCGGGGCAGCCAGGAGACCCAGTACTTC
many TRBJ2-3 TRBD2 TRBV4-3 CASSQDWRGGTDTQYF TGCGCCAGCAGCCAAGATTGGCGGGGGGGCACAGATACGCAGTATTTT
- TRBJ1-2 - TRBV28 CASSLGRHGYTF TGTGCCAGCAGTTTAGGCAGGCATGGCTACACCTTC
- TRBJ1-2 TRBD1 TRBV4-3 CASSQDLRTGVVGYTF TGCGCCAGCAGCCAAGATCTGAGGACAGGGGTGGTCGGCTACACCTTC
many TRBJ2-7 - TRBV12-3/TRBV12-4 CASSPAGYEQYF TGTGCCAGCAGCCCCGCCGGTTACGAGCAGTACTTC
few TRBJ1-1 - TRBV20-1 CRKRGNENTEAFF TGCAGAAAGAGAGGGAATGAGAACACTGAAGCTTTCTTT
many TRBJ2-7 - TRBV7-2 CASSPTRSRGASSYEQYF TGTGCCAGCAGCCCGACCCGGTCACGGGGGGCGAGCTCCTACGAGCAGTACTTC
few TRBJ2-3 - TRBV20-1 CSSEGPNRADTQYF TGCAGTAGTGAGGGCCCAAACCGGGCAGATACGCAGTATTTT
- TRBJ1-4 TRBD1 TRBV6-6 CASRAGQAANEKLFF TGTGCCAGCAGGGCGGGACAGGCCGCTAATGAAAAACTGTTTTTT
- TRBJ2-7 - TRBV5-1 CASSGSSGRKAYEQYF TGCGCCAGCAGCGGATCCTCGGGGCGAAAAGCCTACGAGCAGTACTTC
- TRBJ2-7 TRBD1 TRBV4-3 CASSQYSGTGNPTYEQYF TGCGCCAGCAGCCAGTATTCCGGGACAGGAAACCCGACCTACGAGCAGTACTTC
- TRBJ2-5 - TRBV25-1 CASSVGDARGQYF TGTGCCAGCAGTGTGGGGGACGCAAGGGGCCAGTACTTC
many TRBJ2-5 - TRBV7-9 CASSLNVETQYF TGTGCCAGCAGCTTAAACGTGGAGACCCAGTACTTC
- TRBJ2-5 - TRBV11-2 CASKLSPQETQYF TGTGCCAGCAAACTTAGCCCTCAAGAGACCCAGTACTTC
- TRBJ2-1 TRBD1 TRBV12-3/TRBV12-4 CASSLNSQGDEQFF TGTGCCAGCAGTTTAAACAGCCAGGGGGATGAGCAGTTCTTC
many TRBJ1-5 - TRBV28 CASSFGGWGNQPQHF TGTGCCAGCAGTTTCGGAGGGTGGGGCAATCAGCCCCAGCATTTT
few TRBJ2-1 TRBD2 TRBV6-5 CASSYLGLAENNEQFF TGTGCCAGCAGTTACCTGGGACTAGCGGAAAACAATGAGCAGTTCTTC
- TRBJ2-1 TRBD1 TRBV7-9 CASSLSSWQGAAEQFF TGTGCCAGCAGCTTATCATCATGGCAGGGGGCCGCCGAGCAGTTCTTC